This entry is about one T cell receptor beta chain. The sample belongs to a study of blood T cell repertoires in COVID-19. As for the study in general: Researchers got acute and convalescent COVID-19 samples from the United States, Italy and Spain. The cDNA or gDNA used as material had been derived from T cells, B-cell-depleted T cells, or PBMCs.

The CDR3 totals 18 residues. V trimming: 0 bases; J trimming: 5 bases; junction bases outside the gene matches: 8. CDR1 is LGHNA and CDR2 is YSLEER in the germline V gene. Assay used: immunoSEQ multiplex PCR; TCRdb lists only in-frame clones, some missing. Among some 220,000 clones listed, approximately 80% were seen once. The chain employs TRBV4-3 and TRBJ2-6; 9 nucleotides align to TRBD2. Sequencing was performed on peripheral blood. This clonotype originated in a human donor in a cohort sampled during active COVID-19. CDR3 sequence (DNA): TGCGCCAGCAGCCAAGATCGGGTAGCGGGGGTAAGGGCCAACGTCCTGACTTTC. Protein: CASSQDRVAGVRANVLTF.